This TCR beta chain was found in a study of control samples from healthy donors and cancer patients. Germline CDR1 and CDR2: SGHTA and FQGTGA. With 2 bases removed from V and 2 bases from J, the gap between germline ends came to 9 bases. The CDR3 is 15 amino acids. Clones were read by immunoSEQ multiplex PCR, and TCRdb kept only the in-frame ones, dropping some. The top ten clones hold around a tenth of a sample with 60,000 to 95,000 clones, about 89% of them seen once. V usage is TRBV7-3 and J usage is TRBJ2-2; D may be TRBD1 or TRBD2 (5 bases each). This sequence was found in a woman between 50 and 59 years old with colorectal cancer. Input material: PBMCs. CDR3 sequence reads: CASSLSGANTGELFF. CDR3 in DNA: TGTGCCAGCAGCTTATCCGGGGCTAACACCGGGGAGCTGTTTTTT.